Listed below are T cell receptor beta chains from one sample, sequenced in a study of blood T cell repertoires in COVID-19. Profiled with immunoSEQ multiplex PCR; TCRdb holds only in-frame clones, not every one. Seen here are a few hundred thousand clones, 80% to 90% observed once, and the top ten hold roughly 10%. Material for sequencing was peripheral blood. The receptors originated from a woman between 70 and 85 years old with COVID-19, enrolled during active disease. CDR3s include the opening cysteine and the closing phenylalanine or tryptophan. The order of the fields is J gene, D gene, V gene, clone size, CDR3 protein, CDR3 DNA. A D gene is named only where the DNA matches it firmly. Not every row has a clone size; where given, it reads once, few, many or a size class.

TRBJ1-6,NA,TRBV11-3,NA,CASSLVQVNSPLHF,TGTGCCAGCAGCTTAGTACAGGTTAATTCACCCCTCCACTTT
TRBJ2-2,TRBD2,TRBV6-4,NA,CASSVGLGNTGELFF,TGTGCCAGCAGCGTGGGACTAGGAAACACCGGGGAGCTGTTTTTT
TRBJ2-5,NA,TRBV9,NA,CASSVSQGKETQYF,TGTGCCAGCAGCGTCTCTCAGGGAAAAGAGACCCAGTACTTC
TRBJ1-1,NA,TRBV19,NA,CASSITGTGGTEAFF,TGTGCCAGTAGTATTACAGGGACGGGAGGCACTGAAGCTTTCTTT
TRBJ2-3,NA,TRBV19,once,CASTKQGDTDTQYF,TGTGCCAGTACCAAGCAAGGGGACACAGATACGCAGTATTTT
TRBJ1-5,TRBD1,TRBV12-3/TRBV12-4,NA,CASSTGDQPQHF,TGTGCCAGCAGCACAGGGGATCAGCCCCAGCATTTT
TRBJ1-2,NA,TRBV29-1,NA,CSVEDLQGQIYGYTF,TGCAGCGTTGAAGATCTTCAAGGACAGATCTATGGCTACACCTTC
TRBJ1-4,TRBD1,TRBV25-1,NA,CASSDPDRGPGKLFF,TGTGCCAGCAGTGACCCTGACAGGGGACCGGGAAAACTGTTTTTT
TRBJ2-7,NA,TRBV3-1/TRBV3-2,NA,CASSQEGGPSYEQYF,TGTGCCAGCAGCCAAGAGGGGGGGCCCTCCTACGAGCAGTACTTC
TRBJ1-5,NA,TRBV4-2,once,CASSHLKGNQPQHF,TGTGCCAGCAGCCACCTCAAGGGGAATCAGCCCCAGCATTTT
TRBJ1-2,TRBD1,TRBV3-1/TRBV3-2,NA,CASSRPGQGDGYTF,TGTGCCAGCAGCCGACCGGGACAGGGCGACGGCTACACCTTC
TRBJ2-1,TRBD1,TRBV27,NA,CASSLYGTAAYNEQFF,TGTGCCAGCAGTTTATATGGGACAGCTGCCTACAATGAGCAGTTCTTC
TRBJ1-4,TRBD1,TRBV6-1,NA,CASSLGQDREKLFF,TGTGCCAGCAGTTTAGGACAGGATCGGGAAAAACTGTTTTTT
TRBJ2-7,NA,TRBV27,NA,CASSTTSRSIYEQYF,TGTGCCAGCAGTACTACTAGCCGGAGTATCTACGAGCAGTACTTC
TRBJ2-7,TRBD2,TRBV27,NA,CASSLMAGLAFYEQYF,TGTGCCAGCAGTTTAATGGCGGGACTAGCGTTTTACGAGCAGTACTTC
TRBJ2-2,TRBD2,TRBV3-1/TRBV3-2,NA,CASTRGGGTGELFF,TGTGCCAGCACGCGGGGGGGAGGCACCGGGGAGCTGTTTTTT
TRBJ1-5,NA,TRBV30,NA,CAWSVGAGQPQHF,TGTGCCTGGAGTGTAGGGGCTGGACAGCCCCAGCATTTT
TRBJ2-1,NA,TRBV11-1,NA,CASSSQTAGYNEQFF,TGTGCCAGCAGCTCCCAAACGGCAGGTTACAATGAGCAGTTCTTC
TRBJ1-4,TRBD1,TRBV6-5,once,CASKGTGGEKLFF,TGTGCCAGCAAGGGGACAGGAGGTGAAAAACTGTTTTTT
TRBJ1-2,TRBD1,TRBV6-4,NA,CASSEPGQSDGYTF,TGTGCCAGCAGTGAACCGGGACAGTCGGATGGCTACACCTTC
TRBJ1-2,TRBD1,TRBV2,NA,CASSDRGNYGYTF,TGTGCCAGCAGTGACAGGGGGAACTATGGCTACACCTTC
TRBJ1-5,NA,TRBV28,NA,CASSFRAGYNQPQHF,TGTGCCAGCAGTTTTCGAGCAGGGTACAATCAGCCCCAGCATTTT
TRBJ2-4,NA,TRBV15,once,CATSPLQRDIQYF,TGTGCCACCAGCCCTCTCCAGCGGGACATTCAGTACTTC
TRBJ1-2,TRBD1,TRBV7-9,NA,CATQPTGLTYGYTF,TGTGCCACCCAACCGACAGGGCTCACCTATGGCTACACCTTC
TRBJ2-7,TRBD1,TRBV6-5,NA,CASSKLDRESYEQYF,TGTGCCAGCAGCAAACTCGACAGGGAATCCTACGAGCAGTACTTC
TRBJ2-7,TRBD1,TRBV4-3,NA,CASSQAGQGAYEQYF,TGCGCCAGCAGCCAGGCGGGACAGGGGGCTTACGAGCAGTACTTC
TRBJ1-5,NA,TRBV11-2,NA,CASSLDSGGHQPQHF,TGTGCCAGCAGCTTAGATTCGGGGGGGCATCAGCCCCAGCATTTT
TRBJ1-1,NA,TRBV28,NA,CASSPAGQINTEAFF,TGTGCCAGCAGCCCCGCTGGACAGATAAACACTGAAGCTTTCTTT
TRBJ2-2,TRBD1,TRBV28,NA,CASSRQGNTGELFF,TGTGCCAGCAGCAGACAGGGAAACACCGGGGAGCTGTTTTTT
TRBJ1-2,NA,TRBV5-1,NA,CASSLGPLDGYTF,TGCGCCAGCAGCTTGGGACCACTAGATGGCTACACCTTC
TRBJ1-2,NA,TRBV28,NA,CASSFTSQGNYGYTF,TGTGCCAGCAGTTTCACCTCACAGGGTAACTATGGCTACACCTTC
TRBJ2-1,NA,TRBV11-3,NA,CASSLYRDFPYNEQFF,TGTGCCAGCAGCTTATACAGGGATTTTCCCTACAATGAGCAGTTCTTC
TRBJ1-5,NA,TRBV5-6,NA,CASSLGHGQTRNQPQHF,TGTGCCAGCAGCTTGGGGCACGGCCAGACGAGGAATCAGCCCCAGCATTTT
TRBJ1-5,NA,TRBV6-6,once,CASSYRRGGGHF,TGTGCCAGCAGTTACCGGCGGGGAGGAGGGCATTTT
TRBJ1-5,TRBD1,TRBV4-1,NA,CASSQDPVGTASNQPQHF,TGCGCCAGCAGCCAAGATCCAGTAGGGACAGCTAGCAATCAGCCCCAGCATTTT
TRBJ1-5,NA,TRBV18,NA,CASSPIGDQPQHF,TGTGCCAGCTCACCTATAGGGGATCAGCCCCAGCATTTT
TRBJ1-2,NA,TRBV5-1,NA,CASSLSGLGLYGYTF,TGCGCCAGCAGCCTATCAGGACTGGGCCTTTATGGCTACACCTTC
TRBJ2-7,NA,TRBV14,NA,CASSQEVLPSYEQYF,TGTGCCAGCAGCCAAGAAGTCCTACCTTCCTACGAGCAGTACTTC
TRBJ2-2,TRBD2,TRBV10-3,NA,CAISLTSEPTGELFF,TGTGCCATCAGCCTTACTAGCGAACCCACCGGGGAGCTGTTTTTT
TRBJ2-1,NA,TRBV6-5,NA,CASRTRTVYNEQFF,TGTGCCAGCAGAACTAGGACCGTTTACAATGAGCAGTTCTTC
TRBJ1-5,NA,TRBV28,NA,CASSLIGQGGQPQHF,TGTGCCAGCAGTTTAATTGGGCAGGGAGGTCAGCCCCAGCATTTT
TRBJ1-2,NA,TRBV6-5,NA,CASPGQNYGYTF,TGTGCCAGTCCGGGTCAGAACTATGGCTACACCTTC
TRBJ2-7,TRBD1,TRBV6-6,NA,CATRTGGVYEQYF,TGTGCCACCAGGACAGGGGGCGTCTACGAGCAGTACTTC
TRBJ1-3,NA,TRBV19,NA,CASSLQDYSGNTIYF,TGTGCCAGTAGTCTCCAGGACTACTCTGGAAACACCATATATTTT
TRBJ2-3,TRBD2,TRBV7-9,NA,CASSLALGSGSTDTQYF,TGTGCCAGCAGCTTAGCGCTTGGTAGCGGGAGTACAGATACGCAGTATTTT
TRBJ1-5,NA,TRBV6-2/TRBV6-3,NA,CASSREGFGVSNQPQHF,TGTGCCAGCAGTAGGGAGGGTTTCGGAGTCAGCAATCAGCCCCAGCATTTT
TRBJ1-6,NA,TRBV9,NA,CASSVGGANSPLHF,TGTGCCAGCAGCGTTGGGGGGGCGAATTCACCCCTCCACTTT
TRBJ2-7,NA,TRBV27,NA,CASRRTDASYEQYF,TGTGCCAGCAGACGGACAGATGCTTCCTACGAGCAGTACTTC
TRBJ2-1,TRBD1,TRBV6-1,NA,CASSEGHTGGYEQFF,TGTGCCAGCAGTGAAGGCCACACAGGGGGCTATGAGCAGTTCTTC
TRBJ2-1,TRBD2,TRBV6-6,NA,CASQLLSSGRFEQFF,TGTGCCAGCCAGTTGTTGTCTAGCGGGAGGTTTGAGCAGTTCTTC
TRBJ1-5,NA,TRBV15,NA,CATSRRAGYQPQHF,TGTGCCACCAGCAGAAGAGCGGGATATCAGCCCCAGCATTTT
TRBJ2-1,NA,TRBV30,once,CACDTGAYNEQFF,TGTGCCTGCGACACAGGTGCCTACAATGAGCAGTTCTTC